Listed below are T cell receptor beta chains from one sample, sequenced in a study of CD8 T cells in ankylosing spondylitis. TCRdb re-analysed the 5' RACE reads in MiXCR, keeping a single row per CDR3 protein. Of 250,000 or so distinct CDR3 sequences listed, 18% are singletons. Sequencing was carried out using blood, either unsorted or a sorted T cell fraction (not recorded which). Receptors were obtained from a male donor with ankylosing spondylitis or in good health (not recorded which). Each CDR3 is given with its conserved first and last residue. A D gene is named only where the DNA matches it firmly. Size is stated for part of the rows, as once, few or many counts, or as a class when the clone is expanded.

V gene,J gene,D gene,clone size,CDR3 length,CDR3 protein,CDR3 DNA
TRBV5-1,TRBJ2-1,TRBD2,-,15,CASRSPGTSGDEQFF,TGCGCCAGCAGATCGCCCGGGACTAGTGGCGATGAGCAGTTCTTC
TRBV6-5,TRBJ1-1,-,few,15,CASSYSSGVNTEAFF,TGTGCCAGCAGTTACTCCTCCGGGGTCAACACTGAAGCTTTCTTT
TRBV12-3/TRBV12-4,TRBJ1-2,-,few,13,CASSWGIYYGYTF,TGTGCCAGCAGTTGGGGGATATACTATGGCTACACCTTC
TRBV4-1,TRBJ1-6,TRBD1,many,15,CASSQVDRENSPLHF,TGCGCCAGCAGCCAAGTGGACAGGGAGAATTCACCCCTCCACTTT
TRBV5-1,TRBJ1-2,-,-,13,CASSLDGDPGYTF,TGCGCCAGCAGCTTGGACGGGGATCCTGGCTACACCTTC
TRBV20-1,TRBJ2-1,-,few,13,CSARSSLTTREFF,TGCAGTGCCCGTTCCAGTCTAACGACGAGAGAGTTCTTC
TRBV10-3,TRBJ2-1,-,few,14,CAIRDPNSYNEQFF,TGTGCCATCAGGGACCCTAACTCCTACAATGAGCAGTTCTTC
TRBV7-3,TRBJ2-1,-,few,19,CASSLRVGAVGDTYNEQFF,TGTGCCAGCAGCTTACGAGTCGGGGCGGTCGGAGACACCTACAATGAGCAGTTCTTC
TRBV9,TRBJ2-1,-,-,17,CASSVETPGLGANEQFF,TGTGCCAGCAGCGTAGAGACTCCTGGCCTGGGAGCCAATGAGCAGTTCTTC
TRBV27,TRBJ1-1,-,-,13,CASLGGFNSEAFF,TGTGCCAGCTTGGGGGGCTTTAACAGTGAAGCTTTCTTT
TRBV4-1,TRBJ2-7,-,many,15,CASSHHAEASYEQYF,TGCGCCAGCAGCCACCACGCGGAGGCCTCCTACGAGCAGTACTTC
TRBV4-3,TRBJ2-1,-,few,14,CASSQDIVPNEQFF,TGCGCCAGCAGCCAAGATATAGTCCCCAATGAGCAGTTCTTC
TRBV9,TRBJ2-5,TRBD1,-,16,CASSVDRGHYQETQYF,TGTGCCAGCAGCGTAGATAGGGGGCACTACCAAGAGACCCAGTACTTC
TRBV11-2,TRBJ2-1,-,few,16,CASSLALGGLYNEQFF,TGTGCCAGCAGCTTAGCCTTGGGGGGGCTATACAATGAGCAGTTCTTC
TRBV7-7,TRBJ2-1,-,few,15,CASSRAPGTYNEQFF,TGTGCTAGCAGCCGAGCCCCCGGGACCTACAATGAGCAGTTCTTC
TRBV20-1,TRBJ2-7,-,-,14,CSAETGTPYYEQYF,TGCAGTGCCGAAACCGGGACACCATATTACGAGCAGTACTTC
TRBV12-3/TRBV12-4,TRBJ2-1,-,-,11,CASTQGHEQFF,TGTGCCAGCACCCAAGGGCATGAGCAGTTCTTC
TRBV9,TRBJ2-2,TRBD2,few,17,CASSVGGLAGRTGELFF,TGTGCCAGCAGCGTAGGTGGACTAGCGGGACGCACCGGGGAGCTGTTTTTT
TRBV10-3,TRBJ1-2,TRBD1,few,14,CAISPDRGAYGYTF,TGTGCCATCAGTCCAGACAGGGGCGCCTATGGCTACACCTTC
TRBV20-1,TRBJ1-3,-,-,16,CSARGGRAYSGNTIYF,TGCAGTGCTAGAGGAGGCAGGGCGTACTCTGGAAACACCATATATTTT
TRBV6-5,TRBJ2-5,TRBD2,-,15,CASSYSDLAGETQYF,TGTGCCAGCAGTTACTCGGACCTAGCGGGAGAGACCCAGTACTTC
TRBV3-1,TRBJ2-2,-,few,13,CASSQRRFGELFF,TGTGCCAGCAGCCAACGGCGGTTCGGGGAGCTGTTTTTT
TRBV29-1,TRBJ2-4,-,-,11,CSVSQRDIQYF,TGCAGCGTCTCACAAAGGGACATTCAGTACTTC
TRBV7-6,TRBJ2-1,TRBD2,few,15,CASSPTSGSLSEQFF,TGTGCCAGCAGCCCTACTAGCGGGAGCCTCAGTGAGCAGTTCTTC
TRBV27,TRBJ1-4,-,-,15,CASRPVDATNEKLFF,TGTGCCAGTAGGCCTGTCGATGCAACTAATGAAAAACTGTTTTTT
TRBV12-3/TRBV12-4,TRBJ1-1,TRBD1,-,16,CASSLDPGGPNTEAFF,TGTGCCAGCAGCTTAGACCCAGGGGGACCGAACACTGAAGCTTTCTTT